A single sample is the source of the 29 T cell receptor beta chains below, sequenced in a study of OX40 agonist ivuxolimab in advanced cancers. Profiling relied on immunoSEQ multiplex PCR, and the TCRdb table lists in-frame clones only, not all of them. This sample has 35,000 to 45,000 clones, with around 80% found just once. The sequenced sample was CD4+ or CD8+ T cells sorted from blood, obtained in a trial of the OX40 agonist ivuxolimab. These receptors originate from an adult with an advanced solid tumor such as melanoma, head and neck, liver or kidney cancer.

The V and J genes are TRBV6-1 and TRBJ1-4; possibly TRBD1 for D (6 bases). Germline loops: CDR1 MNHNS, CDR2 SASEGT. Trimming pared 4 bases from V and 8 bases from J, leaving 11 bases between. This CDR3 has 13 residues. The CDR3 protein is CASSVRDTEKLFF. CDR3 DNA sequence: TGTGCCAGCAGTGTCCGGGACACCGAAAAACTGTTTTTT.

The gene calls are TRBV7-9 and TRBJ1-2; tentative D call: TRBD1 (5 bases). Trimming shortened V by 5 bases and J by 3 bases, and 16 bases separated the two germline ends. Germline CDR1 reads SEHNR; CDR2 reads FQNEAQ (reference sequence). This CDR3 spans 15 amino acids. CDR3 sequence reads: CASSPLGRGHYGYTF. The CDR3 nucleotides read TGTGCCAGCAGCCCCTTAGGAAGGGGCCACTATGGCTACACCTTC.

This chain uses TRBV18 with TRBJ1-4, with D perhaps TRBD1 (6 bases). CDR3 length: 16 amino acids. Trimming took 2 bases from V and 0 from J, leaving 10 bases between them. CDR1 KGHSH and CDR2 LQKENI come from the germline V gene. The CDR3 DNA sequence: TGTGCCAGCTCACCAACAGGGAGTTCAACTAATGAAAAACTGTTTTTT. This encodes CASSPTGSSTNEKLFF.

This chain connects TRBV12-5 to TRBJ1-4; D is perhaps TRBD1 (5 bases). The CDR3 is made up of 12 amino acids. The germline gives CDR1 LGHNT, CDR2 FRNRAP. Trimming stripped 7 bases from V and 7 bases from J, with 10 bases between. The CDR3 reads CASVGTSEKLFF. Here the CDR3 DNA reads TGTGCTAGTGTTGGGACCAGTGAAAAACTGTTTTTT. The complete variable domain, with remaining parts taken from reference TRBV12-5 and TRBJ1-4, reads DARVTQTPRHKVTEMGQEVTMRCQPILGHNTVFWYRQTMMQGLELLAYFRNRAPLDDSGMPKDRFSAEMPDATLATLKIQPSEPRDSAVYFCASVGTSEKLFFGSGTQLSVL.

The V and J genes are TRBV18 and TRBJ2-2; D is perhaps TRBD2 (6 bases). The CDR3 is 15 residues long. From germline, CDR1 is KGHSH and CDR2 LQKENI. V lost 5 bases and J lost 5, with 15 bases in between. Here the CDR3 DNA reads TGTGCCAGCTCAGTAGCGGTACCTCAGACCGGGGAGCTGTTTTTT. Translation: CASSVAVPQTGELFF.

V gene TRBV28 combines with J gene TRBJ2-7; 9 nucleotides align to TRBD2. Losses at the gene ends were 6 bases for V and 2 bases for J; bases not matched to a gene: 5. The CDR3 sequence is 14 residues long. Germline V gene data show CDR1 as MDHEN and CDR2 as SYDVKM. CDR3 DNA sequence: TGTGCCAGCAGCCCCGGCGGGGGGGCCTACGAGCAGTACTTC. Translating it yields CASSPGGGAYEQYF.

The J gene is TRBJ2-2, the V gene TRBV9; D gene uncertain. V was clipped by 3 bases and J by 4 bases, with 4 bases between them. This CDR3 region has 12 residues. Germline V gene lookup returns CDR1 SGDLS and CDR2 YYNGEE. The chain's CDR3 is CASSGFTGELFF. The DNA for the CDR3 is TGTGCCAGCAGCGGGTTCACCGGGGAGCTGTTTTTT.

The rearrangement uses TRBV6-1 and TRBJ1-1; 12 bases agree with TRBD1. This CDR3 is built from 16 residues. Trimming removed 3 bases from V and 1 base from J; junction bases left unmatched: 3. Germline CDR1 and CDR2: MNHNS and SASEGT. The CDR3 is CASSEGQGAPNTEAFF. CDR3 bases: TGTGCCAGCAGTGAGGGACAGGGGGCCCCGAACACTGAAGCTTTCTTT.

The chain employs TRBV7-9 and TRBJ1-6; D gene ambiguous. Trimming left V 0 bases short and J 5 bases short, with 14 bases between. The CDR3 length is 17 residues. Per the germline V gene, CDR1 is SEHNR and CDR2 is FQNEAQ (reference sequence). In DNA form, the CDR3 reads TGTGCCAGCAGCTTAGCACATCCGATAACAAATAATTCACCCCTCCACTTT. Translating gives CASSLAHPITNNSPLHF.

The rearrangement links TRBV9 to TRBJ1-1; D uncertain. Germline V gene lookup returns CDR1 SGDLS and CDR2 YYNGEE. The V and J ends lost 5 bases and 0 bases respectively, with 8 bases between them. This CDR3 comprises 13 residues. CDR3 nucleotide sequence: TGTGCCAGCAGAGGCACTTTGAACACTGAAGCTTTCTTT. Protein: CASRGTLNTEAFF.

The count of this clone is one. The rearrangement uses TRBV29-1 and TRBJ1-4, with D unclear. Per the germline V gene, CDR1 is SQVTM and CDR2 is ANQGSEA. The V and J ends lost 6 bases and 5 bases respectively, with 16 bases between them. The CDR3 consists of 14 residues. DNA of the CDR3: TGCAGCGTCCCTTCGGCCGGCCGGAATGAAAAACTGTTTTTT. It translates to CSVPSAGRNEKLFF.

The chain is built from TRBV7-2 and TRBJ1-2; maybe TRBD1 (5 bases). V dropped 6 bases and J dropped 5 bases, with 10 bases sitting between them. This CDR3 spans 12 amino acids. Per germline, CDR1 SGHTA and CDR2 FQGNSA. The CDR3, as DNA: TGTGCCAGCAGGCAAGCAGGGTATGGCTACACCTTC. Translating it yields CASRQAGYGYTF.

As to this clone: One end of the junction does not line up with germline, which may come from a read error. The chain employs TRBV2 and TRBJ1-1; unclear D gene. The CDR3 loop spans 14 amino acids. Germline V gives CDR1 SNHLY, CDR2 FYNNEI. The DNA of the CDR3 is TGTGCCAGCAGGGAAGTAGGATCGAACACTGAAGCTTTCTTT. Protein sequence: CASREVGSNTEAFF.

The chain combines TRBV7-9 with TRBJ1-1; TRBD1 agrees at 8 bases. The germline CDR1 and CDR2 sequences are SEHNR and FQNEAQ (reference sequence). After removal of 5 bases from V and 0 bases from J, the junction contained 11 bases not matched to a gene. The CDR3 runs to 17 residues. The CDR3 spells CASSLGQGAGMNTEAFF. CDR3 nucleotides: TGTGCCAGCAGCCTTGGCCAGGGGGCGGGGATGAACACTGAAGCTTTCTTT.

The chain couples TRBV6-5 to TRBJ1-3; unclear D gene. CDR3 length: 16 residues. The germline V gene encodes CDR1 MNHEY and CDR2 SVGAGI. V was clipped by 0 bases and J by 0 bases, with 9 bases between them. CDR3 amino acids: CASSYSIQASGNTIYF. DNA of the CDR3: TGTGCCAGCAGTTACTCCATTCAGGCCTCTGGAAACACCATATATTTT.

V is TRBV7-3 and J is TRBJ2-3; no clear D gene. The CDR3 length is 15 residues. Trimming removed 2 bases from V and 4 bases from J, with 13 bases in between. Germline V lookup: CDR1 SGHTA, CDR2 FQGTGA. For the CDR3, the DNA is TGTGCCAGCAGCTTAGGTCTGACTGACGCAGATACGCAGTATTTT. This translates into CASSLGLTDADTQYF.

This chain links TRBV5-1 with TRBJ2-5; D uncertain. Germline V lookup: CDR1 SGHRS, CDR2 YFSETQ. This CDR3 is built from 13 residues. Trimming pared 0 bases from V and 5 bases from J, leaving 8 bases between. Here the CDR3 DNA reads TGCGCCAGCAGCTTGGGTACCCAGGAGACCCAGTACTTC. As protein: CASSLGTQETQYF. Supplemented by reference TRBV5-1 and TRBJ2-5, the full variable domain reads KAGVTQTPRYLIKTRGQQVTLSCSPISGHRSVSWYQQTPGQGLQFLFEYFSETQRNKGNFPGRFSGRQFSNSRSEMNVSTLELGDSALYLCASSLGTQETQYFGPGTRLLVL.

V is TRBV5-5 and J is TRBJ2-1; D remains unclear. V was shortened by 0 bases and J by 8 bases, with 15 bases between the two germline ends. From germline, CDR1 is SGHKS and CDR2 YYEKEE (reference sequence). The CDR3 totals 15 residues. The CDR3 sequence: CASSLVLGVGYEQFF. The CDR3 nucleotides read TGTGCCAGCAGCTTGGTGCTAGGTGTGGGTTATGAGCAGTTCTTC.

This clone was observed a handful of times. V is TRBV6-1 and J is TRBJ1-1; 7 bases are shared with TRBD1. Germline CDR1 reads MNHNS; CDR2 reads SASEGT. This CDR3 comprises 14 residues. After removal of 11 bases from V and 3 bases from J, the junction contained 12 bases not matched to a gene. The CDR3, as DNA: TGTGCCGTCCGGGACAGAACACGGTACACTGAAGCTTTCTTT. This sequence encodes CAVRDRTRYTEAFF.

The CDR3 coding sequence is TGTGCCAGCAGCTTAGGAGGGTCCGGGGAGCTGTTTTTT. This codes for CASSLGGSGELFF. The V call is TRBV7-3, the J call TRBJ2-2, with D possibly being TRBD2 (6 bases). This CDR3 has 13 amino acids. Germline lookup yields CDR1 SGHTA and CDR2 FQGTGA. V shed 2 bases and J shed 6 bases, with 7 bases lying between them. Drawing the rest from reference TRBV7-3 and TRBJ2-2, the complete variable domain is GAGVSQTPSNKVTEKGKYVELRCDPISGHTALYWYRQSLGQGPEFLIYFQGTGAADDSGLPNDRFFAVRPEGSVSTLKIQRTERGDSAVYLCASSLGGSGELFFGEGSRLTVL.

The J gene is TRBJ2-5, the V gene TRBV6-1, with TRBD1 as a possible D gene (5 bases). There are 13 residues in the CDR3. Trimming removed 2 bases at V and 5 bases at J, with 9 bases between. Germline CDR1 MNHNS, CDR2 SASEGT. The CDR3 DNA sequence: TGTGCCAGCAGTGAACAGGGTTCGGAGACCCAGTACTTC. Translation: CASSEQGSETQYF.

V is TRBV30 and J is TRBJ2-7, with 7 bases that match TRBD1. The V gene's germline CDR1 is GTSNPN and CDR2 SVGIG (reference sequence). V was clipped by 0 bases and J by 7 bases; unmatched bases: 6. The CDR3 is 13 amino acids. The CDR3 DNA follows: TGTGCCTGGAGTGTCGCCAGGGGGAGTGAGCAGTACTTC. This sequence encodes CAWSVARGSEQYF. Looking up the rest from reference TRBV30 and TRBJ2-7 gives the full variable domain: SQTIHQWPATLVQPVGSPLSLECTVEGTSNPNLYWYRQAAGRGLQLLFYSVGIGQISSEVPQNLSASRPQDRQFILSSKKLLLSDSGFYLCAWSVARGSEQYFGPGTRLTVT.

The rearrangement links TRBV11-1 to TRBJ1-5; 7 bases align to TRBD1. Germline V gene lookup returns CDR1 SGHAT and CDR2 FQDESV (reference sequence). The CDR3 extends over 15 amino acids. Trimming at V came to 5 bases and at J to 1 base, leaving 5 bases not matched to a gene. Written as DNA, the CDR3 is TGTGCCAGCAGCCTAGGGACAGAGAGCAATCAGCCCCAGCATTTT. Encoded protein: CASSLGTESNQPQHF.

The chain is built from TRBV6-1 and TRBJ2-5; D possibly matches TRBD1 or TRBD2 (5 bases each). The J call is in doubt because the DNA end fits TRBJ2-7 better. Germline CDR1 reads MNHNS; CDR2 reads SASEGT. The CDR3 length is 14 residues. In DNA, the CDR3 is TGTGCCAGCAGGGATACGGGACGCCCCTACGAGCAGTACTTC. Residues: CASRDTGRPYEQYF.

For the CDR3, the DNA is TGTGCCAGCAGTTTCTCGGGTCAGCCCCAGCATTTT. Protein sequence: CASSFSGQPQHF. The rearrangement links TRBV27 to TRBJ1-5; D not certain. The germline gives CDR1 MNHEY, CDR2 SMNVEV (reference sequence). V was trimmed by 3 bases and J by 6 bases, leaving 6 bases between them. CDR3 length: 12 amino acids.

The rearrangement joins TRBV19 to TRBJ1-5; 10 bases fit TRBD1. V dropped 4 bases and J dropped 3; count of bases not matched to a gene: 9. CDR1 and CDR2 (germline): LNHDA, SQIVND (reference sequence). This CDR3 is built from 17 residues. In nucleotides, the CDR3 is TGTGCCAGTAGTACGCGCTGGACAGGGGGTTACAATCAGCCCCAGCATTTT. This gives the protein CASSTRWTGGYNQPQHF.

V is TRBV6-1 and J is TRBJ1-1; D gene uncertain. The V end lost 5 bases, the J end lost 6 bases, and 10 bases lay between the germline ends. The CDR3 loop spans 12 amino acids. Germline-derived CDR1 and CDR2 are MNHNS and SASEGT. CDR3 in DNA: TGTGCCAGCAGTACCCCAGTTTCTGAAGCTTTCTTT. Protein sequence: CASSTPVSEAFF.

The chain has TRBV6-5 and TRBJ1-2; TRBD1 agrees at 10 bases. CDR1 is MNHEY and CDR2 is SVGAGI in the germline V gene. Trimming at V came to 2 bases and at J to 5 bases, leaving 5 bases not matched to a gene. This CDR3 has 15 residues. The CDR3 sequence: CASSYDRGQGYGYTF. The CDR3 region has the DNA TGTGCCAGCAGTTACGACAGGGGGCAAGGGTATGGCTACACCTTC.

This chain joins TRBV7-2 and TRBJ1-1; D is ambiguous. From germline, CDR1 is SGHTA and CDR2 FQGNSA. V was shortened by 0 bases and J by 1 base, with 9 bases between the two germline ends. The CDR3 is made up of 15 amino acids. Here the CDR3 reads CASSLAGVTNTEAFF. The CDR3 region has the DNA TGTGCCAGCAGCTTAGCCGGGGTGACGAACACTGAAGCTTTCTTT.